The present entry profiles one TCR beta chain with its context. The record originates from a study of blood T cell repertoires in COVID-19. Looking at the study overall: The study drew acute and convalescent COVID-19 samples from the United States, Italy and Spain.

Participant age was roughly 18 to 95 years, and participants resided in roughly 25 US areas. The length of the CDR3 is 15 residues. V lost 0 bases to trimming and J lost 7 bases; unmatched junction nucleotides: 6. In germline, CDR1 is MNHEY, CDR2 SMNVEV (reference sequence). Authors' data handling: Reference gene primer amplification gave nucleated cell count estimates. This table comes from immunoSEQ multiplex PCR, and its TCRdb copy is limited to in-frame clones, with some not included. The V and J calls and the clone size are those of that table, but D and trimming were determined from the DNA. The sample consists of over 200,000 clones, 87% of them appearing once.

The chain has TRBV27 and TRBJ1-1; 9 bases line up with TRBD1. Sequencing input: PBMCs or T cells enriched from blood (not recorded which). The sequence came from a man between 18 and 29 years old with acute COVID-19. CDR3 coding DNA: TGTGCCAGCAGTTTATCGATAGGACAGGGGAATGAAGCTTTCTTT. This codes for CASSLSIGQGNEAFF.